This TCR beta chain was observed in a study of blood T cells in healthy people across ages. As to this clonotype: The antigen is unknown.

Whole-study results and caveats: Across samples, TCR beta diversity tracked strongly with naive T cell percentage. In long-lived donors, naive CD4+ cell counts and diversity exceeded those of aged donors.

The amount of total RNA extracted per sample was at least 5.5 micrograms. Next came a second PCR, run for roughly 6 to 11 cycles, which used a sample-barcoded 5' primer along with a J-beta primer mix. Tags on each cDNA molecule came from a template-switch adaptor with 12 random nucleotides. MiXCR, run by TCRdb on the 5' RACE reads, gives a single entry per CDR3 protein. The sample has some 880,000 distinct CDR3 sequences, 30% to 45% seen once. This CDR3 region has 15 residues. Germline assignment: CDR1 DFQATT and CDR2 SNEGSKA (reference sequence). J is TRBJ2-4 and V is TRBV20-1, with 7 bases identical to TRBD1. The DNA end favors TRBJ2-5, so the J call may be wrong. The sequencing sample was made of blood. The receptor was derived from a man younger than 35 in good health. The CDR3 protein is CSAKEKGQIQETQYF. DNA of the CDR3: TGCAGTGCTAAAGAGAAGGGACAGATACAAGAGACCCAGTACTTC.